Only a few counts were recorded for the clone carrying this T cell receptor (beta chain). Assay: immunoSEQ multiplex PCR; the TCRdb copy retains only in-frame clones and omits some. This table has 98,000 or so clones, 88% appearing once. This sample is drawn from a study of blood T cell repertoires in COVID-19. This CDR3 region has 15 residues. Per the germline V gene, CDR1 is MDHEN and CDR2 is SYDVKM. The V end was cut by 8 bases, the J end by 0 bases, with 15 bases between. The chain uses TRBV28 and TRBJ2-3; D unresolved. Sequencing was performed on peripheral blood. The receptor's source is a human donor in a cohort sampled during active COVID-19. The CDR3 protein is CASQARGSSTDTQYF. CDR3 in DNA: TGTGCCAGCCAAGCCCGAGGTTCAAGCACAGATACGCAGTATTTT.